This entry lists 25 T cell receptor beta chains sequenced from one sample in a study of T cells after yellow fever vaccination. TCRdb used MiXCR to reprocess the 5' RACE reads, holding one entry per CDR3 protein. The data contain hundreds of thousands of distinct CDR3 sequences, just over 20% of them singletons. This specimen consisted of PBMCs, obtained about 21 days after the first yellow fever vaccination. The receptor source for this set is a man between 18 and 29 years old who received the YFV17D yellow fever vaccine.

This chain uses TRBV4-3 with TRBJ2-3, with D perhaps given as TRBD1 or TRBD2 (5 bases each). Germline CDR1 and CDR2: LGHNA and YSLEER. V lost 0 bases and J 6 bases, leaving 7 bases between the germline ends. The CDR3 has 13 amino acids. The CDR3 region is CASSQDWGDTQYF. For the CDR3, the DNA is TGCGCCAGCAGCCAAGATTGGGGGGATACGCAGTATTTT.

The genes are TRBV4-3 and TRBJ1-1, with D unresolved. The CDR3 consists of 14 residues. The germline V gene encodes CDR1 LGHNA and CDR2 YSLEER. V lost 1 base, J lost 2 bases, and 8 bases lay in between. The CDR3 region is CASSQVLVNTEAFF. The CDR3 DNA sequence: TGCGCCAGCAGCCAAGTACTGGTTAACACTGAAGCTTTCTTT.

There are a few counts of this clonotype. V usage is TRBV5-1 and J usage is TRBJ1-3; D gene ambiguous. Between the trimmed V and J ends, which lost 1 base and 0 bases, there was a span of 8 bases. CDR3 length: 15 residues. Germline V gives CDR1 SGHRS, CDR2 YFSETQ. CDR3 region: CASSLSANSGNTIYF. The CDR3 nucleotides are TGCGCCAGCAGCTTGTCGGCGAACTCTGGAAACACCATATATTTT.

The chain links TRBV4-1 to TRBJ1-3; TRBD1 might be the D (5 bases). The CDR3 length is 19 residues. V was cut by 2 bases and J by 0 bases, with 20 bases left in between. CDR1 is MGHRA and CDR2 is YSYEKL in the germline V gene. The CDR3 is CASSQLDAFDSVSGNTIYF. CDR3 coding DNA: TGCGCCAGCAGCCAACTCGACGCCTTTGACAGCGTCTCTGGAAACACCATATATTTT.

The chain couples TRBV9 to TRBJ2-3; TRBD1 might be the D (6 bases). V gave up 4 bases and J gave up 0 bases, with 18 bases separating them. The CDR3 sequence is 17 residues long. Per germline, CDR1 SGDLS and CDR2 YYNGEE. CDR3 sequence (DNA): TGTGCCAGCAGCTCCCTCTCTCAGGGGTCTAGCACAGATACGCAGTATTTT. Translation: CASSSLSQGSSTDTQYF.

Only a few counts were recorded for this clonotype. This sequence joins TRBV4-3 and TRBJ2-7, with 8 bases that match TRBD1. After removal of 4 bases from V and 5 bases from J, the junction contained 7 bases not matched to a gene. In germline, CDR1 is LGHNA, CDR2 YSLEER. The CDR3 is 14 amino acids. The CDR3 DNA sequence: TGCGCCAGCAGCCCCAACAGGGGGTCTAACGAGCAGTACTTC. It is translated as CASSPNRGSNEQYF.

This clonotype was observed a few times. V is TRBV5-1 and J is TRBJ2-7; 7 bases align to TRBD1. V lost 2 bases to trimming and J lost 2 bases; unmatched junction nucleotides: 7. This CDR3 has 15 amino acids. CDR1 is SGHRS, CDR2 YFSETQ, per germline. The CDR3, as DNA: TGCGCCAGCAGCTTTTCGGCAGGGGGTACCTACGAGCAGTACTTC. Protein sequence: CASSFSAGGTYEQYF.

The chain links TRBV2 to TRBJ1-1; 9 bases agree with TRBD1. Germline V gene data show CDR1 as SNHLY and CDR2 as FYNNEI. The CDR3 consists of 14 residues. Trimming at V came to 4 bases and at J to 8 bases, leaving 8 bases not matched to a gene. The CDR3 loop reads CASSVEGDRAEAFF. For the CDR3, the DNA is TGTGCCAGCAGTGTTGAAGGGGACAGGGCGGAAGCTTTCTTT.

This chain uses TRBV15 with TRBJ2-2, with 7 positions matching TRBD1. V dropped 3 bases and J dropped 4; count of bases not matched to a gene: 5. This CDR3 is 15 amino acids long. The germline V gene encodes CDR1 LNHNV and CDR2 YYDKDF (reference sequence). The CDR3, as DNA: TGTGCCACCAGCAGCGGACAGGCGGCCACCGGGGAGCTGTTTTTT. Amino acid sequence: CATSSGQAATGELFF.

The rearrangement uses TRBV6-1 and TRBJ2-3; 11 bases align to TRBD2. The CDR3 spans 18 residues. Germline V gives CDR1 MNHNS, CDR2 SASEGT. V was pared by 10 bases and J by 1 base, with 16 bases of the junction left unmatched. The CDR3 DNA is TGTGCCACCAAGGGGGGACTAGCGGTCGAAAGGGGCACAGATACGCAGTATTTT. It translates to CATKGGLAVERGTDTQYF.

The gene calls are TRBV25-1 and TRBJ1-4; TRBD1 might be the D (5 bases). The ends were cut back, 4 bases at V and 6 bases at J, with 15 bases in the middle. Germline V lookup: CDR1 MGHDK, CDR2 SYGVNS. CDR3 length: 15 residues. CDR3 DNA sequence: TGTGCCAGCAGTGTCCAGGGCGTATCGTATGAAAAACTGTTTTTT. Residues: CASSVQGVSYEKLFF.

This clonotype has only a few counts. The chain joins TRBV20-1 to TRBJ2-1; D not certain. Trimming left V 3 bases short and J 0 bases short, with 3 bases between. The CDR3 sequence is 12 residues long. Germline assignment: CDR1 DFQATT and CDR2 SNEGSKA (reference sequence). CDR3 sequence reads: CSASDSYNEQFF. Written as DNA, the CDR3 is TGCAGTGCTAGTGACTCCTACAATGAGCAGTTCTTC.

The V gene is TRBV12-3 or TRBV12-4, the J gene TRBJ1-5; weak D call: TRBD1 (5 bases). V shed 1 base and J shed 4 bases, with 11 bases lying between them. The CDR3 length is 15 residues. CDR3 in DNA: TGTGCCAGCAGTTTAGGAAACGGGGGGAATCAGCCCCAGCATTTT. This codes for CASSLGNGGNQPQHF.

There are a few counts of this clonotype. CDR3 nucleotide sequence: TGCGCCAGCAGCTTAATACAGGGGGATTCACCCCTCCACTTT. The encoded protein is CASSLIQGDSPLHF. V gene TRBV5-1 combines with J gene TRBJ1-6, with 8 bases fitting TRBD1. Germline lookup yields CDR1 SGHRS and CDR2 YFSETQ. The CDR3 covers 14 residues. J gave up 8 bases and V 2 bases, and 3 bases lay outside the gene matches. The entire variable domain, with the rest obtained from reference TRBV5-1 and TRBJ1-6, is as follows: KAGVTQTPRYLIKTRGQQVTLSCSPISGHRSVSWYQQTPGQGLQFLFEYFSETQRNKGNFPGRFSGRQFSNSRSEMNVSTLELGDSALYLCASSLIQGDSPLHFGNGTRLTVT.

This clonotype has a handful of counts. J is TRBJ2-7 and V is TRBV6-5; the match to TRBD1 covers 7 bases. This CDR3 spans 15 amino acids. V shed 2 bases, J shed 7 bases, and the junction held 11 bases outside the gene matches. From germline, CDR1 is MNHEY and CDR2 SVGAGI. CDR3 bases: TGTGCCAGCAGTTACCTCGACAGGGCTTTGGGAGAGCAGTACTTC. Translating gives CASSYLDRALGEQYF.

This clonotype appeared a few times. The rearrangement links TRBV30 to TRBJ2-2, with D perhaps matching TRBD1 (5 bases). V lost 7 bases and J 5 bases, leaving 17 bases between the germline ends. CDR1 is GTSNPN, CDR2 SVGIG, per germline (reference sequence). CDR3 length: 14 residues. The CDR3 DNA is TGTGCCTCTAAAATGGACACCCATACCGGGGAGCTGTTTTTT. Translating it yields CASKMDTHTGELFF.

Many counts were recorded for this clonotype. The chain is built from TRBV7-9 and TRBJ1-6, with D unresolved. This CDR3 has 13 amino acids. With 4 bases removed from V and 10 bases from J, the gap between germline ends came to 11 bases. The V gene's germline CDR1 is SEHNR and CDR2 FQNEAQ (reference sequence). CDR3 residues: CASSSWTGSPLHF. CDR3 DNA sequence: TGTGCCAGCAGCTCCTGGACCGGGTCACCCCTCCACTTT. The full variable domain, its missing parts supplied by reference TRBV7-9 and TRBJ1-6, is DTGVSQNPRHKITKRGQNVTFRCDPISEHNRLYWYRQTLGQGPEFLTYFQNEAQLEKSRLLSDRFSAERPKGSFSTLEIQRTEQGDSAMYLCASSSWTGSPLHFGNGTRLTVT.

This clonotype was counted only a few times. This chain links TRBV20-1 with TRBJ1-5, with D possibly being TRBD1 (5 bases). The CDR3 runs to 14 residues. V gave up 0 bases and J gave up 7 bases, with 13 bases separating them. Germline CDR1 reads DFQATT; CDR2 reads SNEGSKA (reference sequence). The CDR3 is CSARDPGGRQPQHF. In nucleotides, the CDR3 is TGCAGTGCTAGAGATCCTGGGGGTCGGCAGCCCCAGCATTTT.

CDR3 sequence reads: CASSATEPDTQYF. DNA of the CDR3: TGTGCCAGCAGCGCGACAGAACCAGATACGCAGTATTTT. The chain links TRBV7-9 to TRBJ2-3; D possibly corresponds to TRBD1 (5 bases). Looked up from germline, CDR1 is SEHNR and CDR2 is FQNEAQ (reference sequence). The CDR3 runs to 13 residues. The V and J ends lost 5 bases and 4 bases respectively, with 10 bases between them.

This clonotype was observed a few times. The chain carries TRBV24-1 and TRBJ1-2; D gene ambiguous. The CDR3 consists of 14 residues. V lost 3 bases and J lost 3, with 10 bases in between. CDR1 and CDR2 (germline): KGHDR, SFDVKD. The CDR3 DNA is TGTGCCACCAGTGATGCTTCTCGCCACTATGGCTACACCTTC. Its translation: CATSDASRHYGYTF.

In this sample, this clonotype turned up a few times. DNA for the CDR3: TGTGCCAGCAGGACTACAGGGGTTGAAAAACTGTTTTTT. Residues: CASRTTGVEKLFF. The chain carries TRBV28 and TRBJ1-4; 7 nucleotides agree with TRBD1. The CDR3 is made up of 13 amino acids. After removal of 6 bases from V and 7 bases from J, the junction contained 5 bases not matched to a gene. Germline values: CDR1 MDHEN, CDR2 SYDVKM.

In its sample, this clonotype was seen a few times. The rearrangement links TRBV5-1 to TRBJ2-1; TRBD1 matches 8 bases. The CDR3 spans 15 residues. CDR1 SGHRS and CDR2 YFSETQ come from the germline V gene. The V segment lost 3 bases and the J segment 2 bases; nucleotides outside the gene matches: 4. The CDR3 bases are TGCGCCAGCAGCTGGGACAGGAGGACCTACAATGAGCAGTTCTTC. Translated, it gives CASSWDRRTYNEQFF.

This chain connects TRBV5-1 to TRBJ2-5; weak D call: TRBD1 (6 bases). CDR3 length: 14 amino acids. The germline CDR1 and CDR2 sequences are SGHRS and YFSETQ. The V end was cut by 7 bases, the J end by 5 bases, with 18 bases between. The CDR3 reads CASCRPGDVETQYF. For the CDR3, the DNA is TGCGCCAGCTGTCGACCAGGGGATGTGGAGACCCAGTACTTC.

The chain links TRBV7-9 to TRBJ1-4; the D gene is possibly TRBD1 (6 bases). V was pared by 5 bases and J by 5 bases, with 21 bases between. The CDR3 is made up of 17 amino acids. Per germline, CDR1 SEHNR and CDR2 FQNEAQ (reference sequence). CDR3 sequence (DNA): TGTGCCAGCAGCCGACCGATACAGGGTCTGCGGAATGAAAAACTGTTTTTT. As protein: CASSRPIQGLRNEKLFF.

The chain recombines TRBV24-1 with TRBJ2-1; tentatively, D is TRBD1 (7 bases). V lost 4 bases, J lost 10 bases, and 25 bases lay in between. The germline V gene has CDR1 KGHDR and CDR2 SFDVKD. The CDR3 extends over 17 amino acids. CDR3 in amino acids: CATSDRGWDSLNEEQFF. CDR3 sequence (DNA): TGTGCCACCAGTGACCGGGGGTGGGACAGCCTAAACGAGGAGCAGTTCTTC.